Listed below are T cell receptor beta chains from one sample, sequenced in a study of OX40 agonist ivuxolimab in advanced cancers. The method was immunoSEQ multiplex PCR; TCRdb's version includes in-frame clones alone and lacks a portion of them. The table shows about 80,000 clones, with 94% occurring only once. The specimen was CD4+ or CD8+ T cells sorted from blood, collected in a trial of the OX40 agonist ivuxolimab. These receptors were taken from an adult with an advanced solid tumor such as melanoma, head and neck, liver or kidney cancer. Each CDR3 is given with its conserved first and last residue. The order of the fields is V gene, clone size, D gene, J gene, CDR3 protein, CDR3 DNA. The D gene is left open where the match is weak. Size tells how often a clone was seen (once, few, many) or the class of an expanded clone, and some rows leave it out.

v_call: TRBV4-2
clone_size: .
d_call: .
j_call: TRBJ2-5
cdr3_aa: CASSQDSGGALETQYF
cdr3_nt: TGTGCCAGCAGCCAAGATTCCGGGGGCGCGCTAGAGACCCAGTACTTC

v_call: TRBV27
clone_size: .
d_call: .
j_call: TRBJ1-1
cdr3_aa: CASSLYGRAFF
cdr3_nt: TGTGCCAGCAGTTTATACGGGCGAGCTTTCTTT

v_call: TRBV14
clone_size: .
d_call: TRBD1
j_call: TRBJ1-2
cdr3_aa: CASSQARTGGRGYGYTF
cdr3_nt: TGTGCCAGCAGCCAAGCCAGGACAGGGGGCAGGGGCTATGGCTACACCTTC

v_call: TRBV21-1
clone_size: .
d_call: .
j_call: TRBJ2-7
cdr3_aa: CASRPSGLAEIYEQYF
cdr3_nt: TGTGCCAGCAGACCGTCCGGACTAGCGGAGATCTACGAGCAGTACTTC

v_call: TRBV9
clone_size: once
d_call: TRBD1
j_call: TRBJ2-3
cdr3_aa: CASSVPRTGGTDTQYF
cdr3_nt: TGTGCCAGCAGCGTACCCCGGACAGGGGGCACAGATACGCAGTATTTT

v_call: TRBV5-1
clone_size: .
d_call: .
j_call: TRBJ2-2
cdr3_aa: CASSSWTANTGELFF
cdr3_nt: TGCGCCAGCAGCTCCTGGACAGCGAACACCGGGGAGCTGTTTTTT

v_call: TRBV28
clone_size: .
d_call: .
j_call: TRBJ1-4
cdr3_aa: CASSTNLGDEYEKLFF
cdr3_nt: TGTGCCAGCAGTACTAACCTCGGGGATGAATATGAAAAACTGTTTTTT

v_call: TRBV11-2
clone_size: once
d_call: .
j_call: TRBJ2-5
cdr3_aa: CASSLGAGGPETQYF
cdr3_nt: TGTGCCAGCAGCTTAGGAGCTGGGGGCCCAGAGACCCAGTACTTC

v_call: TRBV30
clone_size: .
d_call: TRBD1
j_call: TRBJ2-1
cdr3_aa: CAWSATGTGKYNEQFF
cdr3_nt: TGTGCCTGGAGTGCCACCGGGACAGGGAAATACAATGAGCAGTTCTTC

v_call: TRBV4-2
clone_size: once
d_call: .
j_call: TRBJ2-7
cdr3_aa: CASSQDKGHEQYF
cdr3_nt: TGTGCCAGCAGCCAAGATAAGGGGCACGAGCAGTACTTC

v_call: TRBV15
clone_size: .
d_call: .
j_call: TRBJ1-1
cdr3_aa: CATSSMRGTEAFF
cdr3_nt: TGTGCCACCAGCAGTATGAGGGGCACTGAAGCTTTCTTT

v_call: TRBV18
clone_size: .
d_call: TRBD1
j_call: TRBJ2-5
cdr3_aa: CASSPDGTGYQETQYF
cdr3_nt: TGTGCCAGCTCCCCTGACGGGACAGGGTACCAAGAGACCCAGTACTTC

v_call: TRBV9
clone_size: .
d_call: TRBD2
j_call: TRBJ2-3
cdr3_aa: CASSVAELAGVTQYF
cdr3_nt: TGTGCCAGCAGCGTAGCGGAACTAGCGGGAGTTACGCAGTATTTT

v_call: TRBV7-6
clone_size: .
d_call: .
j_call: TRBJ2-7
cdr3_aa: CASSLTGSSYEQYF
cdr3_nt: TGTGCCAGCAGCTTAACAGGGAGCTCCTACGAGCAGTACTTC

v_call: TRBV5-4
clone_size: .
d_call: TRBD1
j_call: TRBJ1-1
cdr3_aa: CASSPGTGFEAFF
cdr3_nt: TGTGCCAGCAGCCCCGGGACAGGCTTTGAAGCTTTCTTT

v_call: TRBV19
clone_size: .
d_call: TRBD2
j_call: TRBJ2-1
cdr3_aa: CASSIGPLDKLARRAHWDEQFF
cdr3_nt: TGTGCCAGTAGTATAGGGCCCCTAGACAAACTAGCGCGAAGGGCCCATTGGGATGAGCAGTTCTTC

v_call: TRBV5-3
clone_size: .
d_call: TRBD1
j_call: TRBJ2-2
cdr3_aa: CARRLGQLNTGELFF
cdr3_nt: TGTGCCAGAAGGTTGGGACAGCTGAACACCGGGGAGCTGTTTTTT

v_call: TRBV28
clone_size: .
d_call: TRBD1
j_call: TRBJ2-7
cdr3_aa: CASRLDRGPYEQYF
cdr3_nt: TGTGCCAGCAGATTAGACAGGGGGCCCTACGAGCAGTACTTC

v_call: TRBV7-3
clone_size: .
d_call: .
j_call: TRBJ1-2
cdr3_aa: CASSFGTEYGYTF
cdr3_nt: TGTGCCAGCAGCTTCGGGACGGAGTATGGCTACACCTTC

v_call: TRBV6-5
clone_size: .
d_call: TRBD1
j_call: TRBJ2-5
cdr3_aa: CASSPRQGMVETQYF
cdr3_nt: TGTGCCAGCAGTCCGCGACAGGGGATGGTGGAGACCCAGTACTTC

v_call: TRBV6-5
clone_size: once
d_call: .
j_call: TRBJ2-2
cdr3_aa: CASSYSVNGELFF
cdr3_nt: TGTGCCAGCAGTTACTCCGTGAACGGGGAGCTGTTTTTT

v_call: TRBV5-1
clone_size: .
d_call: TRBD2
j_call: TRBJ2-2
cdr3_aa: CASSGGLAKASLNTGELFF
cdr3_nt: TGCGCCAGCAGCGGGGGACTAGCGAAGGCCTCCTTGAACACCGGGGAGCTGTTTTTT

v_call: TRBV5-1
clone_size: .
d_call: .
j_call: TRBJ2-3
cdr3_aa: CASSLSRFSDTQYF
cdr3_nt: TGCGCCAGCAGCTTGAGTAGGTTTTCAGATACGCAGTATTTT

v_call: TRBV2
clone_size: .
d_call: TRBD2
j_call: TRBJ2-7
cdr3_aa: CASSDPPSGMGEQYF
cdr3_nt: TGTGCCAGCAGTGACCCCCCTAGCGGGATGGGCGAGCAGTACTTC

v_call: TRBV7-9
clone_size: .
d_call: .
j_call: TRBJ1-2
cdr3_aa: CASSFVVDGYTF
cdr3_nt: TGTGCCAGCAGCTTTGTCGTGGATGGCTACACCTTC

v_call: TRBV13
clone_size: once
d_call: TRBD1
j_call: TRBJ1-1
cdr3_aa: CASSFRQGNTEAFF
cdr3_nt: TGTGCCAGCAGCTTCCGACAGGGGAACACTGAAGCTTTCTTT

v_call: TRBV7-9
clone_size: .
d_call: .
j_call: TRBJ2-7
cdr3_aa: CASSLGGNGEQYF
cdr3_nt: TGTGCCAGCAGCTTAGGAGGGAACGGCGAGCAGTACTTC

v_call: TRBV5-4
clone_size: .
d_call: .
j_call: TRBJ1-2
cdr3_aa: CASSQDRSNYGYTF
cdr3_nt: TGCGCCAGCAGCCAAGATCGAAGTAACTATGGCTACACCTTC

v_call: TRBV7-3
clone_size: .
d_call: TRBD1
j_call: TRBJ1-1
cdr3_aa: CASSLQGAEAFF
cdr3_nt: TGTGCCAGCAGCCTACAGGGGGCTGAAGCTTTCTTT

v_call: TRBV11-2
clone_size: .
d_call: TRBD1
j_call: TRBJ2-7
cdr3_aa: CASSDAGQDYEQYF
cdr3_nt: TGTGCCAGCAGCGACGCCGGACAGGACTACGAGCAGTACTTC

v_call: TRBV14
clone_size: once
d_call: .
j_call: TRBJ2-7
cdr3_aa: CASSLNDEQYF
cdr3_nt: TGTGCCAGCAGCCTAAATGACGAGCAGTACTTC

v_call: TRBV19
clone_size: once
d_call: TRBD2
j_call: TRBJ2-7
cdr3_aa: CASSLQNPSGSYEQYF
cdr3_nt: TGTGCCAGTAGTCTACAGAATCCTAGCGGGAGTTACGAGCAGTACTTC

v_call: TRBV25-1
clone_size: .
d_call: .
j_call: TRBJ2-2
cdr3_aa: CASQDYGQTVDELFF
cdr3_nt: TGTGCCAGCCAAGACTACGGCCAGACCGTGGATGAGCTGTTTTTT

v_call: TRBV4-3
clone_size: .
d_call: .
j_call: TRBJ1-6
cdr3_aa: CASSHFRNQGPLVWSPLHF
cdr3_nt: TGCGCCAGCAGCCACTTTAGGAACCAGGGGCCGTTGGTTTGGTCACCCCTCCACTTT

v_call: TRBV20-1
clone_size: .
d_call: .
j_call: TRBJ2-7
cdr3_aa: CSAPTMGEQYF
cdr3_nt: TGCAGTGCCCCGACTATGGGGGAGCAGTACTTC

v_call: TRBV11-3
clone_size: .
d_call: TRBD2
j_call: TRBJ2-7
cdr3_aa: CASSGGTSGTYEQYF
cdr3_nt: TGTGCCAGCAGCGGGGGGACTAGCGGGACCTACGAGCAGTACTTC

v_call: TRBV7-9
clone_size: .
d_call: TRBD2
j_call: TRBJ2-7
cdr3_aa: CASSAGLAPYEQYF
cdr3_nt: TGTGCCAGCAGCGCGGGACTAGCGCCCTACGAGCAGTACTTC

v_call: TRBV5-6
clone_size: .
d_call: .
j_call: TRBJ1-5
cdr3_aa: CASSLGEMGRIDQPQHF
cdr3_nt: TGTGCCAGCAGCTTGGGGGAGATGGGGCGTATCGATCAGCCCCAGCATTTT

v_call: TRBV7-6
clone_size: .
d_call: .
j_call: TRBJ2-7
cdr3_aa: CASSLSRDSYEQYF
cdr3_nt: TGTGCCAGCAGCTTATCGCGGGACAGCTACGAGCAGTACTTC

v_call: TRBV28
clone_size: .
d_call: TRBD1
j_call: TRBJ1-1
cdr3_aa: CASSLTPSWGQGWTEAFF
cdr3_nt: TGTGCCAGCAGTTTAACCCCGTCGTGGGGACAGGGGTGGACTGAAGCTTTCTTT

v_call: TRBV30
clone_size: .
d_call: TRBD1
j_call: TRBJ2-1
cdr3_aa: CAWSVTGGLNNEQFF
cdr3_nt: TGTGCCTGGAGTGTGACAGGGGGACTGAACAATGAGCAGTTCTTC

v_call: TRBV15
clone_size: .
d_call: .
j_call: TRBJ2-2
cdr3_aa: CATSRDRNRLTAGELFF
cdr3_nt: TGTGCCACCAGCAGAGACCGAAACCGACTCACAGCCGGGGAGCTGTTTTTT

v_call: TRBV9
clone_size: .
d_call: .
j_call: TRBJ1-5
cdr3_aa: CASSVAGQGQPQHF
cdr3_nt: TGTGCCAGCAGCGTAGCAGGGCAGGGACAGCCCCAGCATTTT

v_call: TRBV10-2
clone_size: .
d_call: .
j_call: TRBJ2-7
cdr3_aa: CASSLTLSTYEQYF
cdr3_nt: TGCGCCAGCAGTTTGACACTAAGTACCTACGAGCAGTACTTC

v_call: TRBV9
clone_size: once
d_call: TRBD2
j_call: TRBJ2-1
cdr3_aa: CASSDSGRADEQFF
cdr3_nt: TGTGCCAGCTCCGATAGCGGGAGGGCCGATGAGCAGTTCTTC

v_call: TRBV28
clone_size: .
d_call: TRBD2
j_call: TRBJ2-3
cdr3_aa: CASSYPGHRTSGRRDTDTQYF
cdr3_nt: TGTGCCAGCAGCTACCCTGGGCATAGGACTAGCGGGAGGAGGGACACAGATACGCAGTATTTT

v_call: TRBV2
clone_size: .
d_call: .
j_call: TRBJ2-3
cdr3_aa: CASSRLGGATDTQYF
cdr3_nt: TGTGCCAGTTCGAGGTTAGGGGGGGCTACAGATACGCAGTATTTT

v_call: TRBV9
clone_size: .
d_call: .
j_call: TRBJ1-2
cdr3_aa: CASSLNREGGYGYTF
cdr3_nt: TGTGCCAGCAGCCTTAACAGGGAAGGTGGCTATGGCTACACCTTC

v_call: TRBV30
clone_size: .
d_call: .
j_call: TRBJ1-1
cdr3_aa: CAWSVLKNTEAFF
cdr3_nt: TGTGCCTGGAGTGTACTCAAAAACACTGAAGCTTTCTTT

v_call: TRBV7-9
clone_size: .
d_call: TRBD1
j_call: TRBJ2-2
cdr3_aa: CAGETGSTGELFF
cdr3_nt: TGTGCCGGAGAGACAGGGTCGACCGGGGAGCTGTTTTTT

v_call: TRBV7-9
clone_size: .
d_call: .
j_call: TRBJ2-7
cdr3_aa: CASSSARAGSPYEQYF
cdr3_nt: TGTGCCAGCAGCTCCGCTCGGGCGGGAAGCCCCTACGAGCAGTACTTC

v_call: TRBV21-1
clone_size: .
d_call: .
j_call: TRBJ1-4
cdr3_aa: CASSSADRDEEKLFF
cdr3_nt: TGTGCCAGCAGCTCCGCGGACAGGGATGAAGAAAAACTGTTTTTT

v_call: TRBV11-2
clone_size: .
d_call: .
j_call: TRBJ1-1
cdr3_aa: CASSLVGTEAFF
cdr3_nt: TGTGCCAGCAGCTTAGTCGGCACTGAAGCTTTCTTT